This T cell receptor (beta chain) was profiled in a study of Ad26.COV2.S vaccination and SARS-CoV-2 variants. Study at large: Ad26.COV2.S was injected intramuscularly once or twice, 56 days apart. Study-level results: Spike-specific TCR breadth was greater after Ad26.COV2.S than placebo. Total responses of T cells may have been underestimated by the analyses of TCR breadth and depth. Substantial breadth was reportedly displayed by spike-specific CD8+ and CD4+ T cell responses after vaccination.

Noted treatment: some 20 received Ad26.COV2.S at low or high dose, single or two shots; about 5 received placebo; per-sample allocation not given. Day 63 following the first vaccine or placebo injection was when the samples were taken. TCRdb keeps only in-frame clones here, not all; method: immunoSEQ multiplex PCR. Among 350,000 to 400,000 clones listed, approximately 91% were seen once. As concerns this clone: Antigen unknown.

V gave up 2 bases and J gave up 4 bases; unmatched junction bases: 7. This CDR3 contains 15 residues. Germline V gene sequence: CDR1 MGHRA, CDR2 YSYEKL. The sample consisted of peripheral blood, taken in a trial of Ad26.COV2.S vaccine versus placebo. The sequence derives from a person between 18 and 60 years old who received the Ad26.COV2.S COVID-19 vaccine or a placebo. V is TRBV4-1 and J is TRBJ1-2; TRBD1 aligns across 7 bases. The CDR3 is CASSQLGQPSYGYTF. The CDR3 bases are TGCGCCAGCAGCCAACTGGGACAGCCTTCCTATGGCTACACCTTC.